This T cell receptor beta chain was sequenced for a study of blood T cell repertoires in COVID-19. Study-wide context: Acute and convalescent COVID-19 samples came from the United States, Italy and Spain. Sources were T cells, B-cell-depleted T cells, or PBMCs; the material itself was cDNA or gDNA.

Source study methods: Amplifying reference gene primers gave estimates of nucleated cell counts. Sequenced by immunoSEQ multiplex PCR; TCRdb stores in-frame clones only, minus some. V and J calls and clone size are those listed in that table; D and trimming were worked out from the DNA. Of 180,000 or so clones listed, 70% to 90% were seen once; the top ten hold approximately 11%. V shed 2 bases and J shed 4 bases, with 15 bases lying between them. The CDR3 length is 15 residues. Looked up from germline, CDR1 is MNHEY and CDR2 is SMNVEV (reference sequence). This clonotype was obtained from a human donor with active or convalescent COVID-19. The donor label of this sample is uncertain. The chain employs TRBV27 and TRBJ2-7; D might be TRBD1 (5 bases). Specimen: peripheral blood. CDR3 DNA: TGTGCCAGCAGTTTAGGGGCGGCCACCCTTTACGAGCAGTACTTC. Translated: CASSLGAATLYEQYF.